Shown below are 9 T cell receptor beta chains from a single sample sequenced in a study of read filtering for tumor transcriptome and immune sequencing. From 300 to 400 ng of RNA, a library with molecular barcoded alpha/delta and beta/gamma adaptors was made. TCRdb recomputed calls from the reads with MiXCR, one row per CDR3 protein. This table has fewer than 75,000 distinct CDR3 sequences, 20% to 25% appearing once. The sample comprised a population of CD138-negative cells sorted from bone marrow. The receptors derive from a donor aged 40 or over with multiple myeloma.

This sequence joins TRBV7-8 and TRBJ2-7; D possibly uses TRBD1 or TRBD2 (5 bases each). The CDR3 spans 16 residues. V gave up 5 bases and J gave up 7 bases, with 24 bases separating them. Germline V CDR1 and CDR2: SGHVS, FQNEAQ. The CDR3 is CASSPTPGTRSGEQYF. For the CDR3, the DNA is TGTGCCAGCAGCCCGACACCAGGGACCCGGTCGGGAGAGCAGTACTTC.

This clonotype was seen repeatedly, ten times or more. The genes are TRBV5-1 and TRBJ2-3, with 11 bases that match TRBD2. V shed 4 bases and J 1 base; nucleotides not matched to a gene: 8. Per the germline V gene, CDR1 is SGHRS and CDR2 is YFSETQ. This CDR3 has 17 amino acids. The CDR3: CASSKGLAVEGTDTQYF. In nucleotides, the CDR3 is TGCGCCAGCAGCAAGGGACTAGCGGTAGAGGGCACAGATACGCAGTATTTT.

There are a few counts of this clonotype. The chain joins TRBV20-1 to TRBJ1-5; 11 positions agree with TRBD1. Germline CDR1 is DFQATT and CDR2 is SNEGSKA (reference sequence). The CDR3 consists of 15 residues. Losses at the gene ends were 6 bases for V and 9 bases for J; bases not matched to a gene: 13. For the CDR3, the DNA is TGCAGTGCGCAAGACCGGGACAGGGGGACTCGGCCCCAGCATTTT. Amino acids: CSAQDRDRGTRPQHF.

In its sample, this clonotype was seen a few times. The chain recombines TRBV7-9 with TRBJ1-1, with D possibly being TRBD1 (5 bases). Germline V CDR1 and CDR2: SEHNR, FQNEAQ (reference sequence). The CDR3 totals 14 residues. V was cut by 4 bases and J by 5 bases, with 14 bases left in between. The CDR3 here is CASSSGGGETEAFF. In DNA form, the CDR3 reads TGTGCCAGCAGCTCGGGGGGAGGTGAGACTGAAGCTTTCTTT.

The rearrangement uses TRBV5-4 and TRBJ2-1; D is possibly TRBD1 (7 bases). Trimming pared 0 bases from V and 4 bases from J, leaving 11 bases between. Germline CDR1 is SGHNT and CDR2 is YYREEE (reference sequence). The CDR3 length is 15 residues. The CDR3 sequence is CASSLGAGGYNEQFF. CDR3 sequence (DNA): TGTGCCAGCAGCTTGGGGGCAGGGGGGTACAATGAGCAGTTCTTC.

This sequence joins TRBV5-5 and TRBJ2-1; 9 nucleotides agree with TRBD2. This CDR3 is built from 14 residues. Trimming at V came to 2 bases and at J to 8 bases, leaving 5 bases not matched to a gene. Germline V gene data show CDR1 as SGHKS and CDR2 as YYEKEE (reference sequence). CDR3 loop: CASSLVSGSDEQFF. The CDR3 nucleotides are TGTGCCAGCAGCTTAGTTAGCGGGAGCGATGAGCAGTTCTTC.

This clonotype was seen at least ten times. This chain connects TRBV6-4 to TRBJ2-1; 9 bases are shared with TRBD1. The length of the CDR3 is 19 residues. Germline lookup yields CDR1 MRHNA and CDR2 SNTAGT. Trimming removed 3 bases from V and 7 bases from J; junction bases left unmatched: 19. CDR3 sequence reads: CASSDSPYSGTGRGNEQFF. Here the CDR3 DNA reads TGTGCCAGCAGTGATTCCCCTTACTCCGGGACAGGGAGAGGGAATGAGCAGTTCTTC.

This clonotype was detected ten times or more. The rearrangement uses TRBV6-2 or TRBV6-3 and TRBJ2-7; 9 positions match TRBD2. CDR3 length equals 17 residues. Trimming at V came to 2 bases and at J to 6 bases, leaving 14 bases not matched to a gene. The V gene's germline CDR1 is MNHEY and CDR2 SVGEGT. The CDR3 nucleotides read TGTGCCAGCAGTTACCCGGGACTAGCTGATGCCTACCGCGAGCAGTACTTC. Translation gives CASSYPGLADAYREQYF.

The CDR3 region has the DNA TGCGCCAGCAGCTATGACGTAGCCAAAAACATTCAGTACTTC. Translation gives CASSYDVAKNIQYF. The chain uses TRBV5-1 and TRBJ2-4; no definite D call. Between the trimmed V and J ends, which lost 3 bases and 0 bases, there was a span of 7 bases. The CDR3 has 14 amino acids. Per the germline V gene, CDR1 is SGHRS and CDR2 is YFSETQ.